The clone carrying this TCR beta chain was seen more than once but under ten times. The antigen is unknown. The source of the sample is a study of T cells in Graves' hyperthyroidism and ophthalmopathy. Overall study findings and caveats: Blood also contained most expanded thyroid clonotypes above 0.001. In the analysis, a 13 V-J model separated ophthalmopathy from stable hyperthyroidism.

The length of the CDR3 is 16 residues. Trimming took 1 base from V and 1 from J; bases not matched to a gene: 3. Per germline, CDR1 MNHEY and CDR2 SVGAGI. It was RNA transcripts that yielded the amplified TCR beta CDR3 regions. In the first-round RT-PCR of the TCR CDR3, the HTBI primer set was used. Using its own MiXCR run on the multiplex PCR reads, TCRdb lists one record per CDR3 protein. The sample has 500,000 to 800,000 distinct CDR3 sequences, about 45% seen once. Input material: peripheral blood or thyroid tissue (not recorded which). The chain employs TRBV6-5 and TRBJ2-7, with 11 bases lining up with TRBD2. The source is an adult man with Graves' disease, either hyperthyroidism or ophthalmopathy (not recorded which). The CDR3 loop is CASSYFGTSGSYEQYF. The CDR3, as DNA: TGTGCCAGCAGTTACTTCGGGACTAGCGGATCCTACGAGCAGTACTTC.